Listed below are T cell receptor beta chains from one sample, sequenced in a study of OX40 agonist ivuxolimab in advanced cancers. Generated by immunoSEQ multiplex PCR, the TCRdb table keeps only in-frame clones and is missing some. The repertoire includes more than 45,000 clones, over 75% of them detected once, and about 0.74% sits in the top ten. Here the sequenced sample was CD4+ or CD8+ T cells sorted from blood, taken in a trial of the OX40 agonist ivuxolimab. Receptors originate from an adult with an advanced solid tumor such as melanoma, head and neck, liver or kidney cancer. Each CDR3 is given with its conserved first and last residue. A D gene is named only where the DNA matches it firmly. The listing skips clone size in some rows; elsewhere it reads once, few, many or a size class.

V: TRBV6-1; D: TRBD2; size: -; J: TRBJ2-7; DNA: TGTGCCAGCAGTGATCGGGGACTAGCGGCCCCCTACGAGCAGTACTTC; CDR3: CASSDRGLAAPYEQYF
V: TRBV9; D: TRBD2; size: -; J: TRBJ2-1; DNA: TGTGCCAGCAGCGTAGGACCCCCTCTAGCGGGGGGGTACAATGAGCAGTTCTTC; CDR3: CASSVGPPLAGGYNEQFF
V: TRBV18; D: -; size: -; J: TRBJ2-5; DNA: TGTGCCAGCTCACCAGGACGAGGCCGCGGGGAGACCCAGTACTTC; CDR3: CASSPGRGRGETQYF
V: TRBV5-1; D: TRBD1; size: -; J: TRBJ2-2; DNA: TGCGCCAGCAGCCTAGGACAGGGGAGAGGCATAAGAACCGGGGAGCTGTTTTTT; CDR3: CASSLGQGRGIRTGELFF
V: TRBV5-6; D: -; size: few; J: TRBJ1-2; DNA: TGTGCCAGCAGCTTGCGGAATAGGGCTTGGGGCTACACCTTC; CDR3: CASSLRNRAWGYTF
V: TRBV28; D: -; size: -; J: TRBJ1-2; DNA: TGTGCCAGCAACGCGGACGGCCCCCGCGGCTACACCTTC; CDR3: CASNADGPRGYTF
V: TRBV7-3; D: -; size: -; J: TRBJ1-2; DNA: TGTGCCAGCAGCCCGCAGGGAGGATATGGCTACACCTTC; CDR3: CASSPQGGYGYTF
V: TRBV7-3; D: -; size: -; J: TRBJ2-5; DNA: TGTGCCAGCAGCTTAACTACAACCCAAGAGACCCAGTACTTC; CDR3: CASSLTTTQETQYF
V: TRBV12-5; D: TRBD1; size: -; J: TRBJ1-6; DNA: TGTGCTAGTGGTTTGACCCTGGCAGGGGGGAAGTCACCCCTCCACTTT; CDR3: CASGLTLAGGKSPLHF
V: TRBV7-9; D: TRBD2; size: -; J: TRBJ2-3; DNA: TGTGCCAGCAGCCCTCGTCGCGCTAGCGGGGGAGGCACAGATACGCAGTATTTT; CDR3: CASSPRRASGGGTDTQYF
V: TRBV27; D: -; size: -; J: TRBJ1-1; DNA: TGTGCCAGCAGTTTAGGGGGCCCAGGGGAAGCTTTCTTT; CDR3: CASSLGGPGEAFF
V: TRBV9; D: -; size: -; J: TRBJ1-1; DNA: TGTGCCAGCAGCCATTGGGGACAGAACACTGAAGCTTTCTTT; CDR3: CASSHWGQNTEAFF
V: TRBV6-1; D: -; size: -; J: TRBJ2-7; DNA: TGTGCCAGCCGCTCGACCTACGAGCAGTACTTC; CDR3: CASRSTYEQYF
V: TRBV11-2; D: -; size: -; J: TRBJ2-3; DNA: TGTGCCAGCAGCTTAGAAGCGGCGGCCACAGATACGCAGTATTTT; CDR3: CASSLEAAATDTQYF
V: TRBV6-6; D: TRBD1; size: once; J: TRBJ1-1; DNA: TGTGCCACAGGGGGCAGTGCGAACACTGAAGCTTTCTTT; CDR3: CATGGSANTEAFF
V: TRBV18; D: -; size: few; J: TRBJ1-1; DNA: TGTGCCAGCTCACCACCGACTGGGGTTAACACTGAAGCTTTCTTT; CDR3: CASSPPTGVNTEAFF
V: TRBV11-2; D: TRBD2; size: -; J: TRBJ2-1; DNA: TGTGCCAGCAGCACTCCGGGGGGGCCGGGTCATGAGCAGTTCTTC; CDR3: CASSTPGGPGHEQFF
V: TRBV5-1; D: TRBD1; size: -; J: TRBJ1-1; DNA: TGCGCCAGCAGCTTGCCAGGCCAGGGGGCTGAAGCTTTCTTT; CDR3: CASSLPGQGAEAFF
V: TRBV9; D: TRBD1; size: -; J: TRBJ1-2; DNA: TGTGCCAGCAGCGTGAGGAACAGGGGGGACGGCTACACCTTC; CDR3: CASSVRNRGDGYTF
V: TRBV9; D: -; size: -; J: TRBJ2-5; DNA: TGTGCCAGCAGCCCGGTGGATTCCCGACAAGAGACCCAGTACTTC; CDR3: CASSPVDSRQETQYF
V: TRBV19; D: -; size: -; J: TRBJ2-4; DNA: TGTGCCAGTAGTATAGAAGGGGCTGGGCAGGGGACCCCTCAGTACTTC; CDR3: CASSIEGAGQGTPQYF
V: TRBV5-6; D: -; size: -; J: TRBJ2-7; DNA: TGTGCCAGCAGCTCGGGAGGGGGCGGGTACGAGCAGTACTTC; CDR3: CASSSGGGGYEQYF
V: TRBV5-8; D: TRBD1; size: -; J: TRBJ2-7; DNA: TGTGCCAGCAGCTTGGTGTCAGGGGGCGCCGACTACGAGCAGTACTTC; CDR3: CASSLVSGGADYEQYF
V: TRBV18; D: -; size: -; J: TRBJ1-6; DNA: TGTGCCAGCTCACCTCAGGGATCTGATTCACCCCTCCACTTT; CDR3: CASSPQGSDSPLHF
V: TRBV7-2; D: TRBD1; size: once; J: TRBJ2-7; DNA: TGTGCCAGCAGCTTATCAGGGGGCTTCGACGAGCAGTACTTC; CDR3: CASSLSGGFDEQYF
V: TRBV19; D: TRBD1; size: -; J: TRBJ1-5; DNA: TGTGCCAGTAGTATGGGCAAAGGACAGGGACGTGGTCAGCCCCAGCATTTT; CDR3: CASSMGKGQGRGQPQHF
V: TRBV9; D: -; size: -; J: TRBJ2-5; DNA: TGTGCCAGCAGCGAGGGGGACAACCAAGAGACCCAGTACTTC; CDR3: CASSEGDNQETQYF